The source of this TCR beta chain is a study of T-cell memory formation after mild COVID-19. Trimming at V came to 3 bases and at J to 9 bases, leaving 9 bases not matched to a gene. The CDR3 loop spans 17 amino acids. Germline V gene sequence: CDR1 MGHRA, CDR2 YSYEKL. TCRdb itself ran the 5' RACE reads through MiXCR, one entry per CDR3 protein. The sample shows approximately 260,000 distinct CDR3 sequences, under 20% of them seen only once. Only a few counts were recorded for this clonotype. The sequenced sample was PBMCs or a T cell subset sorted from them (not recorded which). The genes are TRBV4-1 and TRBJ2-1, with 15 positions matching TRBD2. The sequence was obtained from a man younger than 35 who had mild COVID-19 (a few samples of this study predate the infection). Cell type and time point are not known. The CDR3 DNA reads as TGCGCCAGCAGCCATGAGGGACTAGCGGGGGGAAGTGGTGAGCAGTTCTTC. It translates to CASSHEGLAGGSGEQFF.